This TCR beta chain was sequenced during a study of identical twins. Study findings and constraints: It was possible that invariant MAIT and iNKT cells partly confounded the zero-insertion analyses. Insertion counts were lower in abundant cord blood beta clonotypes, a trend that memory repertoires did not show.

This clonotype appeared a few times. Its antigen remains unidentified. CDR3 length: 13 amino acids. V lost 4 bases and J lost 6; bases outside the gene matches: 3. CDR1 and CDR2 (germline): MDHEN, SYDVKM. TCRdb passed the 5' RACE reads through MiXCR, listing each CDR3 protein once. The data hold approximately 700,000 distinct CDR3 sequences, with around 6.1% observed a single time. The chain combines TRBV28 with TRBJ2-7, with 10 bases identical to TRBD2. Sequencing was performed on naive T cells sorted from blood. The sequence was collected from a young man in good health. CDR3 amino acids: CASSSRLAGEQYV. DNA for the CDR3: TGTGCCAGCAGTTCCCGACTAGCGGGCGAGCAGTACGTC.